This record covers a single T cell receptor beta chain. This record comes from a study of blood T cell repertoires in COVID-19. Study information: Acute and convalescent COVID-19 specimens originated in the United States, Italy and Spain.

In the study's own analysis: Counts of nucleated cells, estimated from reference gene primer amplification, were obtained. Clones were sequenced by immunoSEQ multiplex PCR, and TCRdb holds only the in-frame ones, with some missing. The D gene and trimming were derived from the DNA, and the V and J assignments and clone size from that table. The repertoire consists of hundreds of thousands of clones, with about nine tenths occurring once and the leading ten covering under 15%. The source of this sequence is a woman aged 55-70 years with acute or convalescent COVID-19. Source material: peripheral blood.

CDR3 region: CASRYSGDYGYTF. The CDR3 region has the DNA TGTGCCAGCAGATACTCAGGGGACTATGGCTACACCTTC. J is TRBJ1-2 and V is TRBV12-3 or TRBV12-4; D might be TRBD1 (6 bases). V was pared by 6 bases and J by 3 bases, with 11 bases between. This CDR3 region has 13 residues.